This T cell receptor (beta chain) was captured by sequencing in a study of blood T cell repertoires in COVID-19. Study summary: Nucleic acid was either cDNA or gDNA, and it came from T cells, B-cell-depleted T cells, or PBMCs.

Assay: immunoSEQ multiplex PCR; the TCRdb copy retains only in-frame clones and omits some. The repertoire holds tens of thousands of clones, with around 80% as singletons. J lost 6 bases, V lost 5 bases, and 15 bases had no gene match. The CDR3 contains 16 residues. Germline V lookup: CDR1 MNHEY, CDR2 SMNVEV (reference sequence). This TCR came from a human donor in a cohort sampled during active COVID-19. What was sequenced was peripheral blood. The rearrangement links TRBV27 to TRBJ2-7; TRBD1 aligns across 8 bases. The chain's CDR3 is CASSRDDRTGRLEQYF. The CDR3 DNA reads as TGTGCCAGCAGTCGGGATGATAGGACAGGGAGGCTCGAGCAGTACTTC.